This entry describes one T cell receptor (beta chain). This clonotype was observed many times. The antigen this receptor binds is unknown. Base qualities are not recorded, but no much larger clone differs from it by a single base. The data derive from a study of Graves' ophthalmopathy and Graves' hyperthyroidism (dated by TCRdb to about 2018). About the investigation overall: Peripheral blood was collected at initial diagnosis, before any treatment. Once sampling was done, hyperthyroidism patients were given methimazole at a starting dose of 30 mg daily, while ophthalmopathy patients were given high-dose intravenous methylprednisolone. To tell Graves' ophthalmopathy apart from Graves' hyperthyroidism, and to predict which patients would progress to ophthalmopathy, the study relied on TCR beta repertoire signatures. To explore V-J signatures distinguishing ophthalmopathy from hyperthyroidism, a discovery set of 100 or so patients (roughly 45 ophthalmopathy, 57 stable hyperthyroidism) was enrolled. In total, 135 blood samples were TCR-sequenced: roughly 45 ophthalmopathy, over 70 hyperthyroidism and approximately 17 hyperthyroidism-to-ophthalmopathy patients. The 75 to 100 discovery patients were randomly split 7:3 into training and test sets. An independent validation cohort comprised around 20 hyperthyroidism patients and roughly 15 patients who later progressed from hyperthyroidism to ophthalmopathy. In over 5 hyperthyroidism patients, the T-cell repertoire of thyroid tissue was compared with the T-cell repertoire of blood. Results the study describes overall, beyond this receptor: Most expanded thyroid clonotypes with a frequency above 0.001 also appeared in blood, which suggests that blood repertoires may reflect the immune response in the thyroid. Sample size was not statistically predetermined, and group allocation was not concealed from the investigators. In validation, the model predicted ophthalmopathy progression with 70.59% sensitivity and roughly 78% specificity; about a dozen predicted patients were CT-confirmed with GO in a median of approximately 6.5 months. In cross-validation, the 13-signature model distinguished ophthalmopathy from stable hyperthyroidism with around 90% sensitivity and 81.08% specificity, while in the test set the corresponding values were about 79% and 69%.

For repertoire sequencing, the TCR beta CDR3 regions were amplified from RNA transcripts. HTBI primers and the Qiagen OneStep RT-PCR kit were used in a first-round RT-PCR, which was followed by a second-round multiplex PCR, size selection and purification. Libraries were sequenced on an Illumina HiSeq2000 using paired-end 100 bp reads. On the study's bioinformatics: SOAPnuke was used to process the reads, throwing out any read that had adapters, had uncalled bases, had a mean Phred below 15, or lacked an exact constant-primer or identifier match. COPE v1.2.5 was used to merge high-quality paired reads. Each unique nucleotide sequence was treated as a clonotype, and MiTCR v1.1 was used to align the clonotypes to the IMGT TRB V, D and J references. Only V-J combinations with frequency above 0.0001 were analysed, covering over 99% of repertoires. For each V-J combination, a TCR clonal expansion and chaos score was defined as F50 clonal expansion divided by the chaos observed in the TCRdist matrix. Welch's t-statistics and random forest were used to reduce features to over ten V-J combinations, which were fed into a naive Bayes classifier. The similarity between thyroid and blood repertoires was quantified using the Morisita-Horn index. The public reads were run again by TCRdb, first through fastp at Q25 and then through MiXCR, and only productive beta chains were kept. Each CDR3 protein gets just one entry, which takes the most common genes and DNA from the rows behind it. It is TCRdb's table, rather than the study itself, that gives the V and J calls and clone size. The sample records 210,000 or so distinct CDR3 sequences, about 32% of which are singletons. The ten largest clones take up around 10% of the sample.

CDR1 and CDR2, per the germline V gene, are SGHRS and YFSETQ. Clipping removes 6 bases from V and 0 bases from J, with 3 as the unmatched junction base count. The CDR3 sequence holds 13 residues, the cysteine and phenylalanine included. Only the CDR3 DNA stays, 39 bases, in frame from base 1. Ophthalmopathy patients had moderately to severely active disease, Clinical Activity Score of at least 3, NOSPECS grade of at least 4, and disease duration under 3 months. Anyone with other autoimmune diseases, uncontrolled infections, pregnancy or lactation was excluded from the study. Diagnosis relied on clinical symptoms, serum thyroxine, TRAb, thyroid ultrasound and orbital computed tomography. Using Ficoll-Paque density gradient centrifugation, PBMCs were isolated from 10 ml of fresh peripheral blood. Total RNA was extracted with Trizol reagent and quality-checked on an Agilent 2100 Bioanalyzer.

The sequence derives from a man between 50 and 59 years old with Graves' ophthalmopathy. Donor details come from another sample of the same person, matched by shared clones. Recombination linked TRBV5-1 to TRBJ2-7; 7 central nucleotides agree with TRBD2. The material sequenced was peripheral blood. Read as DNA, the sequence is TGCGCCAGCACCGGGGGGAGCTCCTACGAGCAGTACTTC. It encodes CASTGGSSYEQYF.